This T cell receptor (beta chain) is drawn from a study of blood T cell repertoires in COVID-19. Study background: COVID-19 samples collected from the United States, Italy and Spain covered acute and convalescent phases.

Trimming took off 2 bases at V and 7 bases at J, with 17 bases between the two ends. CDR3 length: 15 amino acids. Germline CDR1 and CDR2: MNHNS and SASEGT. Measured with immunoSEQ multiplex PCR; TCRdb has only the in-frame clones, and not every one. Of fewer than 200,000 clones listed, about 86% are singletons. The chain carries TRBV6-1 and TRBJ1-1; TRBD1 might be the D (6 bases). The sequenced sample was peripheral blood. This TCR was sampled from a man aged 45-60 years with active or convalescent COVID-19. The CDR3 DNA is TGTGCCAGCAGTGAATCCATATCAAGGACAGATGAAGCTTTCTTT. Protein: CASSESISRTDEAFF.